This entry lists 2 T cell receptor beta chains sequenced from one sample in a study of breast tumors, draining lymph nodes, adjacent tissues. Samples came from axillary lymph nodes draining the breast cancer. TCRdb re-called the multiplex PCR reads with MiXCR, one entry per CDR3 protein. The sample shows 120,000 or so distinct CDR3 sequences, just under 20% of them seen only once. The sample consisted of axillary lymph node tissue. Receptor source: a female donor with breast cancer. Some clones in this sample may be carry-over from other donors' samples.

This clonotype has a count of ten or more. The rearrangement joins TRBV6-5 to TRBJ2-3; a possible D gene is TRBD1 (8 bases). Trimming removed 5 bases at V and 4 bases at J, with 13 bases between. The CDR3 is made up of 14 amino acids. Germline V lookup: CDR1 MNHEY, CDR2 SVGAGI. The CDR3, as DNA: TGTGCCAGCAGTCACAGGGGGAGGGCAGATACGCAGTATTTT. Protein product: CASSHRGRADTQYF.

In its sample, this clonotype was seen a few times. The chain is built from TRBV28 and TRBJ1-5; D is unclear. From germline, CDR1 is MDHEN and CDR2 SYDVKM. V gave up 7 bases and J gave up 6 bases, with 10 bases separating them. This CDR3 contains 12 residues. In DNA, the CDR3 is TGTGCCAGCAACCCATTAAGTCAGCCCCAGCATTTT. As protein: CASNPLSQPQHF.